The clone carrying this T cell receptor beta chain was counted between two and nine times. Germline loops: CDR1 MNHEY, CDR2 SVGAGI. The V end lost 7 bases, the J end lost 1 base, and 7 bases lay between the germline ends. This CDR3 contains 12 residues. This entry belongs to a study of blood T cell repertoires in COVID-19. Study-level information: Spain, Italy and the United States supplied samples that represented acute and convalescent COVID-19. T cells, B-cell-depleted T cells, or PBMCs provided the cDNA or gDNA that served as material.

Per the study methods: For nucleated cells, counts were estimated from reference gene primer amplification. Clones were sequenced by immunoSEQ multiplex PCR, and TCRdb holds only the in-frame ones, with some missing. V, J and clone size are taken as reported in that table, and D and trimming were inferred from the DNA itself. The sample contains about 27,000 clones, roughly 83% of which appear only once. The specimen sequenced was peripheral blood. The TCR sequence derives from a man in his 70s with active COVID-19. The J gene is TRBJ1-2, the V gene TRBV6-5, with D perhaps TRBD1 (5 bases). The CDR3 DNA follows: TGTGCCAGCAAGGGACTTAACTATGGCTACACCTTC. Translated: CASKGLNYGYTF.